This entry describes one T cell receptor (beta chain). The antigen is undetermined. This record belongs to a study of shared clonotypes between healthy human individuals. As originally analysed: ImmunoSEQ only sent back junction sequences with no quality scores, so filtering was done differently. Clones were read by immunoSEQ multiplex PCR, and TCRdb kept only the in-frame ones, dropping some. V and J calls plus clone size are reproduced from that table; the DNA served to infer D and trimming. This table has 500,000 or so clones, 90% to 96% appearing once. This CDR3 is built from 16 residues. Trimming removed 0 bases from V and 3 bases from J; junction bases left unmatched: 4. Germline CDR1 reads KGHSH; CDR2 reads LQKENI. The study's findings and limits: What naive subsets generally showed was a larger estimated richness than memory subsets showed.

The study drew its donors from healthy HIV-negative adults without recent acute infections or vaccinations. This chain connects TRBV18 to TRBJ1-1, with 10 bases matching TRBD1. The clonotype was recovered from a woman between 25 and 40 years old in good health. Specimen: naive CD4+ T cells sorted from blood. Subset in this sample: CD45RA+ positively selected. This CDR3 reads CASSPPDRGGDTEAFF. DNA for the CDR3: TGTGCCAGCTCACCACCGGACAGGGGGGGGGACACTGAAGCTTTCTTT.